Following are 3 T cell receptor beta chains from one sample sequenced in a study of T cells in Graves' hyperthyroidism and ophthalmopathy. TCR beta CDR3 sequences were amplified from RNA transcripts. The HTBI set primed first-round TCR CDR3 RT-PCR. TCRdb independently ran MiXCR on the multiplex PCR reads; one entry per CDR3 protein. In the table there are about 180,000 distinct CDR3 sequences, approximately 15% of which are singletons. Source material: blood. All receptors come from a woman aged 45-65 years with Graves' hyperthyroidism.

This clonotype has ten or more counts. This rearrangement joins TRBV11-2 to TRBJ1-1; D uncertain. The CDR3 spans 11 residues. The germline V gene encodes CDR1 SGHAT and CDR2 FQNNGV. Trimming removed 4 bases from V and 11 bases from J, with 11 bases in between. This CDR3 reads CASSSSPRAFF. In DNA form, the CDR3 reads TGTGCCAGCAGCTCGAGTCCCAGGGCTTTCTTT.

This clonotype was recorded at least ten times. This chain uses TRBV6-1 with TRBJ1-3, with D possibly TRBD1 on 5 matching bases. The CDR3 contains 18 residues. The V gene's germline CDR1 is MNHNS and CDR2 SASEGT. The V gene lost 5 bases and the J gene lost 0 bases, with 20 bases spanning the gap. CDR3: CASSYSSGRLSSGNTIYF. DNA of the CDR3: TGTGCCAGCAGTTATAGCTCGGGACGGCTGAGCTCTGGAAACACCATATATTTT.

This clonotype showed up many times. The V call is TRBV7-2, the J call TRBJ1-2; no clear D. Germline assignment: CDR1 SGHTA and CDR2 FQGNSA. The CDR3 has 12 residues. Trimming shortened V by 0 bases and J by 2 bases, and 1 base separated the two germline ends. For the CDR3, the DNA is TGTGCCAGCAGCTTAGCAAACTATGGCTACACCTTC. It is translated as CASSLANYGYTF.